These 23 T cell receptor beta chains were sequenced from one sample in a study of blood T cell repertoires in COVID-19. Measured with immunoSEQ multiplex PCR; TCRdb has only the in-frame clones, and not every one. The sample has 350,000 or so clones, 70% to 90% seen once. The sequencing sample was made of peripheral blood. The receptors stem from a young woman with COVID-19, enrolled during active disease.

V is TRBV14 and J is TRBJ2-7, with 9 nucleotides matching TRBD2. The ends lost 1 base at V and 7 bases at J; junction bases unmatched: 11. CDR3 size: 16 residues. Germline CDR1 reads SGHDN; CDR2 reads FVKESK. CDR3 region: CASSQAISGSTFEQYF. CDR3 DNA: TGTGCCAGCAGCCAAGCGATTAGCGGGAGTACCTTTGAGCAGTACTTC.

J is TRBJ2-1 and V is TRBV5-1; 8 bases agree with TRBD2. CDR1 and CDR2 from the germline V gene are SGHRS and YFSETQ. The CDR3 contains 15 residues. Trimming cost V 4 bases and J 3 bases; bases outside gene matches: 6. CDR3 sequence reads: CASSPSGRDYNEQFF. The CDR3 bases are TGCGCCAGCAGCCCAAGCGGGAGAGACTACAATGAGCAGTTCTTC.

The genes are TRBV25-1 and TRBJ2-7, with TRBD1 as a possible D gene (5 bases). There are 14 residues in the CDR3. V shed 4 bases and J shed 4 bases, with 14 bases lying between them. Germline values: CDR1 MGHDK, CDR2 SYGVNS. The CDR3 reads CASSVGGQGYEQYF. The CDR3 coding sequence is TGTGCCAGCAGTGTCGGTGGCCAGGGATACGAGCAGTACTTC.

The V gene is TRBV7-3, the J gene TRBJ1-6; D remains ambiguous. This CDR3 spans 14 amino acids. Germline V CDR1 and CDR2: SGHTA, FQGTGA. Trimming left V 1 base short and J 7 bases short, with 8 bases between. The CDR3 DNA reads as TGTGCCAGCAGCTTAAACGGGGTGAATTCACCCCTCCACTTT. Translation: CASSLNGVNSPLHF. The full variable domain, with the rest looked up from reference TRBV7-3 and TRBJ1-6, is GAGVSQTPSNKVTEKGKYVELRCDPISGHTALYWYRQSLGQGPEFLIYFQGTGAADDSGLPNDRFFAVRPEGSVSTLKIQRTERGDSAVYLCASSLNGVNSPLHFGNGTRLTVT.

The chain uses TRBV28 and TRBJ1-1; the match to TRBD1 covers 8 bases. J gave up 11 bases and V 7 bases, and 6 bases lay outside the gene matches. Looked up from germline, CDR1 is MDHEN and CDR2 is SYDVKM. This CDR3 spans 11 amino acids. The CDR3: CASMGQARAFF. The CDR3 bases are TGTGCCAGCATGGGACAGGCACGGGCTTTCTTT.

The chain joins TRBV5-4 to TRBJ1-1; D might be TRBD1 (6 bases). There are 15 residues in the CDR3. Trimming stripped 4 bases from V and 6 bases from J, with 19 bases between. Germline V gene data show CDR1 as SGHNT and CDR2 as YYREEE (reference sequence). CDR3 sequence (DNA): TGTGCCAGCAGCCCACTGGTGACAGGATCAGCTGAAGCTTTCTTT. Translating it yields CASSPLVTGSAEAFF. Complete variable domain (other parts from reference TRBV5-4 and TRBJ1-1): ETGVTQSPTHLIKTRGQQVTLRCSSQSGHNTVSWYQQALGQGPQFIFQYYREEENGRGNFPPRFSGLQFPNYSSELNVNALELDDSALYLCASSPLVTGSAEAFFGQGTRLTVV.

The CDR3 DNA follows: TGTGCCAGCAACCCTACAGGAGTGAACACTGAAGCTTTCTTT. It is translated as CASNPTGVNTEAFF. This chain connects TRBV9 to TRBJ1-1, with D perhaps matching TRBD1 (5 bases). This CDR3 is 14 amino acids long. V was shortened by 6 bases and J by 0 bases, with 12 bases between the two germline ends. Germline loops: CDR1 SGDLS, CDR2 YYNGEE.

This clone occurred once. The V and J genes are TRBV6-5 and TRBJ2-7; perhaps TRBD1 as D (6 bases). With 7 bases removed from V and 4 bases from J, the gap between germline ends came to 11 bases. CDR1 is MNHEY and CDR2 is SVGAGI in the germline V gene. The CDR3 totals 12 residues. CDR3 sequence reads: CASKDRRYEQYF. The CDR3 nucleotides read TGTGCCAGCAAAGACAGGCGATACGAGCAGTACTTC.

This rearrangement joins TRBV10-1 to TRBJ1-1; D perhaps matches TRBD1 (5 bases). V shed 0 bases and J shed 6 bases, with 11 bases lying between them. In germline, CDR1 is WNHNN, CDR2 SYGVQD (reference sequence). The CDR3 runs to 14 residues. CDR3 DNA: TGCGCCAGCAGTGAGTCGTACGGGGGGGCTGAAGCTTTCTTT. It yields the protein CASSESYGGAEAFF.

The genes are TRBV11-2 and TRBJ1-5; the D gene is possibly TRBD1 (5 bases). Per the germline V gene, CDR1 is SGHAT and CDR2 is FQNNGV. The ends were cut back, 0 bases at V and 6 bases at J, with 6 bases in the middle. This CDR3 has 13 residues. DNA of the CDR3: TGTGCCAGCAGCTTAGACAGGGCTCAGCCCCAGCATTTT. It encodes CASSLDRAQPQHF.

This chain links TRBV6-6 with TRBJ2-7, with D possibly TRBD1 on 5 matching bases. CDR1 is MNHNY, CDR2 SVGAGI, per germline (reference sequence). V lost 3 bases and J lost 6, with 18 bases in between. The CDR3 is 15 residues long. The DNA for the CDR3 is TGTGCCAGCAGTTATCTGGGGCAATTAAAAGGCGAGCAGTACTTC. The encoded protein is CASSYLGQLKGEQYF.

In DNA form, the CDR3 reads TGTGCCAGCACTCCCGGGACAGGCTACGAGCAGTACTTC. It translates to CASTPGTGYEQYF. V and J are TRBV12-3 or TRBV12-4 and TRBJ2-7; 8 positions match TRBD1. J was trimmed by 3 bases and V by 7 bases; bases with no gene match: 5. The CDR3 runs 13 residues.

J is TRBJ1-1 and V is TRBV5-8; D is ambiguous. The CDR3 is 17 residues long. Germline V gene lookup returns CDR1 SGHTS and CDR2 YDEGEE. Trimming removed 1 base from V and 1 base from J, with 17 bases in between. The CDR3 nucleotides are TGTGCCAGCAGCTTGAGACCCTTCAGGAACCCGAACACTGAAGCTTTCTTT. This codes for CASSLRPFRNPNTEAFF.

This clone was observed a handful of times. The chain uses TRBV30 and TRBJ1-6; 7 bases fit TRBD1. The CDR3 is 14 residues long. The germline V gene has CDR1 GTSNPN and CDR2 SVGIG (reference sequence). Trimming removed 0 bases from V and 7 bases from J; junction bases left unmatched: 3. The CDR3: CAWSVGQENSPLHF. CDR3 DNA: TGTGCCTGGAGTGTAGGACAGGAGAATTCACCCCTCCACTTT.

The V call is TRBV6-2 or TRBV6-3, the J call TRBJ1-2; 8 bases are a match to TRBD1. Germline CDR1 reads MNHEY; CDR2 reads SVGEGT. The CDR3 length is 14 residues. Losses at the gene ends were 5 bases for V and 6 bases for J; bases not matched to a gene: 8. The DNA for the CDR3 is TGTGCCAGCAGTCCGATCCGGGACAGGAATGGCTACACCTTC. It translates to CASSPIRDRNGYTF.

This chain's CDR3 is CASSIVTGGAYNEQFF. Written as DNA, the CDR3 is TGTGCCAGTAGTATAGTTACAGGGGGGGCCTACAATGAGCAGTTCTTC. J is TRBJ2-1 and V is TRBV19, with a weak D call TRBD1 (8 bases). The germline V and J ends were trimmed by 1 base and 2 bases, with 12 bases remaining between them. The CDR3 is 16 amino acids. Germline loops: CDR1 LNHDA, CDR2 SQIVND (reference sequence).

The CDR3 loop is CASTYPDRTNEKLFF. The CDR3 coding sequence is TGCGCCAGCACTTACCCGGACAGGACTAATGAAAAACTGTTTTTT. The chain employs TRBV4-1 and TRBJ1-4, with 7 bases matching TRBD1. Germline V gene lookup returns CDR1 MGHRA and CDR2 YSYEKL. This CDR3 has 15 residues. V shed 7 bases, J shed 2 bases, and the junction held 7 bases outside the gene matches.

The chain is built from TRBV18 and TRBJ2-5; a possible D gene is TRBD1 (5 bases). CDR1 and CDR2 from the germline V gene are KGHSH and LQKENI. V was trimmed by 1 base and J by 2 bases, leaving 14 bases between them. The CDR3 has 16 amino acids. The DNA of the CDR3 is TGTGCCAGCTCACCACTCTCGCAGGGCTTACAAGAGACCCAGTACTTC. The encoded protein is CASSPLSQGLQETQYF.

V gene TRBV28 combines with J gene TRBJ2-7; weak D call: TRBD2 (7 bases). This CDR3 spans 16 amino acids. Deletions cut 4 bases from V and 6 bases from J, with 22 bases between. Germline V CDR1 and CDR2: MDHEN, SYDVKM. The CDR3 DNA is TGTGCCAGCAGTTCTCCGTTGGACCTGGGGGGGCGCGAGCAGTACTTC. Protein sequence: CASSSPLDLGGREQYF.

The chain links TRBV18 to TRBJ2-7; weak D call: TRBD1 (6 bases). Germline CDR1 reads KGHSH; CDR2 reads LQKENI. V was trimmed by 2 bases and J by 7 bases, leaving 21 bases between them. This CDR3 is 16 amino acids long. CDR3 residues: CASSPYLVGQIGEQYF. In DNA, the CDR3 is TGTGCCAGCTCACCATACCTTGTGGGACAAATCGGGGAGCAGTACTTC.

This clone was seen a handful of times. V gene TRBV14 combines with J gene TRBJ2-3; D is perhaps TRBD2 (6 bases). V was clipped by 0 bases and J by 3 bases, with 16 bases between them. Per germline, CDR1 SGHDN and CDR2 FVKESK. This CDR3 is 17 amino acids long. The DNA for the CDR3 is TGTGCCAGCAGCCAAGATAATGGAGGGAGGAGAACAGATACGCAGTATTTT. It translates to CASSQDNGGRRTDTQYF.

This clone turned up a few times. The J gene is TRBJ1-1, the V gene TRBV19; D may be TRBD1 (5 bases). Looked up from germline, CDR1 is LNHDA and CDR2 is SQIVND (reference sequence). The ends were cut back, 5 bases at V and 4 bases at J, with 14 bases in the middle. CDR3 size: 14 residues. The CDR3 nucleotides are TGTGCCAGTAGTCTTCAGGCGGGGGGCACTGAAGCTTTCTTT. It encodes CASSLQAGGTEAFF.

The rearrangement joins TRBV29-1 to TRBJ2-7; D might be TRBD2 (5 bases). Germline values: CDR1 SQVTM, CDR2 ANQGSEA. The CDR3 is made up of 13 amino acids. The germline V and J ends were trimmed by 4 bases and 3 bases, with 13 bases remaining between them. The CDR3 region is CSVVGESYYEQYF. CDR3 nucleotide sequence: TGCAGCGTTGTCGGGGAATCGTACTACGAGCAGTACTTC.